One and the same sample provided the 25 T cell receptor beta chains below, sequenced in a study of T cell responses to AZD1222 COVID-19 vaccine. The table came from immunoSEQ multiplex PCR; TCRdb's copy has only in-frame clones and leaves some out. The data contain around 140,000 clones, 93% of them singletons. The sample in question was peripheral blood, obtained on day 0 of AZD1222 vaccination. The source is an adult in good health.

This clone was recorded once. The CDR3 DNA is TGTGCCAGCAGCGTAGTTCCAGGGGGTACCGGGGAGCTGTTTTTT. Translated, it gives CASSVVPGGTGELFF. The chain links TRBV9 to TRBJ2-2; 7 bases agree with TRBD1. This CDR3 spans 15 amino acids. V trimming: 0 bases; J trimming: 5 bases; junction bases outside the gene matches: 4. CDR1 and CDR2 (germline): SGDLS, YYNGEE.

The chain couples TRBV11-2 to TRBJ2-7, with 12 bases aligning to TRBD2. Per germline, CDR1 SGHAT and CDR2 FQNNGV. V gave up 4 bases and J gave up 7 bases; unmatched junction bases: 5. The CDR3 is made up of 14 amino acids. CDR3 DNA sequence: TGTGCCAGCAGCTCCCTAGCGGGAGGGCGAGAGCAGTACTTC. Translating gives CASSSLAGGREQYF. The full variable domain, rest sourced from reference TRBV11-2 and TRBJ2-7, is EAGVAQSPRYKIIEKRQSVAFWCNPISGHATLYWYQQILGQGPKLLIQFQNNGVVDDSQLPKDRFSAERLKGVDSTLKIQPAKLEDSAVYLCASSSLAGGREQYFGPGTRLTVT.

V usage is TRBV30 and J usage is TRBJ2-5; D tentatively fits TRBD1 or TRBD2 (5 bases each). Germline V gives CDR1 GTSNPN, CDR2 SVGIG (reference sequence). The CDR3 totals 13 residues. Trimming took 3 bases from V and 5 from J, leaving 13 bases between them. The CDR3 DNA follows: TGTGCCTGGAGGGGACCGGTGGTTGAGACCCAGTACTTC. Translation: CAWRGPVVETQYF. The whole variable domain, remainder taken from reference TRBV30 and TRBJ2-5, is SQTIHQWPATLVQPVGSPLSLECTVEGTSNPNLYWYRQAAGRGLQLLFYSVGIGQISSEVPQNLSASRPQDRQFILSSKKLLLSDSGFYLCAWRGPVVETQYFGPGTRLLVL.

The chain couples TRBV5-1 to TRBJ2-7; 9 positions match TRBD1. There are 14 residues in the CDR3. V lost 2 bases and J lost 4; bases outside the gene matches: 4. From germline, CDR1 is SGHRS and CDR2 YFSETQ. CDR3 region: CASSFSGTGYEQYF. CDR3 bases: TGCGCCAGCAGCTTCTCCGGGACAGGGTACGAGCAGTACTTC. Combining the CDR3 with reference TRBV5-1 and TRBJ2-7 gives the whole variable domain KAGVTQTPRYLIKTRGQQVTLSCSPISGHRSVSWYQQTPGQGLQFLFEYFSETQRNKGNFPGRFSGRQFSNSRSEMNVSTLELGDSALYLCASSFSGTGYEQYFGPGTRLTVT.

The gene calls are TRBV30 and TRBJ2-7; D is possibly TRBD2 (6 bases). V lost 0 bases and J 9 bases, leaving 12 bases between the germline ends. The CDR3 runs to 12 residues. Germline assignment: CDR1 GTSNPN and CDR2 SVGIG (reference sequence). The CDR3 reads CAWSVLSEGQYF. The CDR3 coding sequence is TGTGCCTGGAGTGTACTTTCGGAGGGGCAGTACTTC.

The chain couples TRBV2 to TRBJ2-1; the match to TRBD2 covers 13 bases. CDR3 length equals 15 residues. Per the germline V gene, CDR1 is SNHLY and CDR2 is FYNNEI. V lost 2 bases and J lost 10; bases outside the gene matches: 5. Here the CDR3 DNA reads TGTGCCAGCAGTGAATGGACTAGCGGGAGTGGGGAGCAGTTCTTC. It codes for CASSEWTSGSGEQFF.

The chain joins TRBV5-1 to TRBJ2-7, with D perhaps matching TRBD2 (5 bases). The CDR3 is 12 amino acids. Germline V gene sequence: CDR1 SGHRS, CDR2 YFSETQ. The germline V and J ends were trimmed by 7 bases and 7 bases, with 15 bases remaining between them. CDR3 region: CASGWTGGEQYF. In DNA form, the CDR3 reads TGCGCCAGCGGGTGGACTGGTGGAGAGCAGTACTTC.

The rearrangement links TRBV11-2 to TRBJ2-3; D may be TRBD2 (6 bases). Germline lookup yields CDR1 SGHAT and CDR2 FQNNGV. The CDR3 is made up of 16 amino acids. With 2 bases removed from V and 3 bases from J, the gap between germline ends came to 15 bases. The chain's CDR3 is CASSLSASVLTDTQYF. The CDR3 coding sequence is TGTGCCAGCAGCTTATCTGCTAGCGTTCTGACAGATACGCAGTATTTT. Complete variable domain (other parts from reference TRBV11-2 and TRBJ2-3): EAGVAQSPRYKIIEKRQSVAFWCNPISGHATLYWYQQILGQGPKLLIQFQNNGVVDDSQLPKDRFSAERLKGVDSTLKIQPAKLEDSAVYLCASSLSASVLTDTQYFGPGTRLTVL.

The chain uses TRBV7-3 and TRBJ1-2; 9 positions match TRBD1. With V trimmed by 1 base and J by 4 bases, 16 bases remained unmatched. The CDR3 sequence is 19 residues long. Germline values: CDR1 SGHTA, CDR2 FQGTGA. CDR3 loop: CASSLIGRDRVPVGYGYTF. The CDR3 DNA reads TGTGCCAGCAGCTTAATAGGGAGGGACAGGGTGCCCGTGGGCTATGGCTACACCTTC.

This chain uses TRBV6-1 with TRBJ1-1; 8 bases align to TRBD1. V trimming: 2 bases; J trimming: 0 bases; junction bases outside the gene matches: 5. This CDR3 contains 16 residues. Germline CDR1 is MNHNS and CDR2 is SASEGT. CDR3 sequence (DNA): TGTGCCAGCAGTGAAAGTCAGGGGGCCCTGAACACTGAAGCTTTCTTT. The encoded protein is CASSESQGALNTEAFF.

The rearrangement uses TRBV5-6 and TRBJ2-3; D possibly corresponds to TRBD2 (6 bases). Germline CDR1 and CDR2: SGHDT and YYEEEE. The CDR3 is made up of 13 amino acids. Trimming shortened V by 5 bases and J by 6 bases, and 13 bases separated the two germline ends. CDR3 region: CASRQTGGDTQYF. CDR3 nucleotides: TGTGCCAGCAGACAGACTGGAGGGGATACGCAGTATTTT.

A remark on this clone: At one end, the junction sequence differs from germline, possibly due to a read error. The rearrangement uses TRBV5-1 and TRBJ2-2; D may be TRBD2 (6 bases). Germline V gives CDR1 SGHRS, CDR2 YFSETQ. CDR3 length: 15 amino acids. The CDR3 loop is CASSLGLVNTGELFF. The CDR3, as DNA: TGCGCCAGCAGTTTGGGACTTGTGAACACCGGGGAGCTGTTTTTT.

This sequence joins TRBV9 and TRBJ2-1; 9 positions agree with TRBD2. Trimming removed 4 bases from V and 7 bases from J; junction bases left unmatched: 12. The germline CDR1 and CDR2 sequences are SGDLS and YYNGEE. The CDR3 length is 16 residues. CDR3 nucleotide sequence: TGTGCCAGCAGCCCCCTCGGGGCGGGAGGGCTTAATGAGCAGTTCTTC. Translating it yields CASSPLGAGGLNEQFF.

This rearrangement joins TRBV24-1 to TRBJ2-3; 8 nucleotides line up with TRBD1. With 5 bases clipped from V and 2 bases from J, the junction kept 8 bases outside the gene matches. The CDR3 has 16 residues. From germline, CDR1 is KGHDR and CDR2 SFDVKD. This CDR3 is CATSGDRGSFTDTQYF. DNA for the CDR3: TGTGCCACCAGTGGAGACAGGGGAAGTTTCACAGATACGCAGTATTTT.

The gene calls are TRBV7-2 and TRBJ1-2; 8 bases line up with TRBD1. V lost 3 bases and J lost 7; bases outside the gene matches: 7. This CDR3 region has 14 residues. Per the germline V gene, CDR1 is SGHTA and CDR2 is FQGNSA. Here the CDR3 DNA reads TGTGCCAGCAGCTTCTCGACAGGGGAAGCTGGCTACACCTTC. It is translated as CASSFSTGEAGYTF.

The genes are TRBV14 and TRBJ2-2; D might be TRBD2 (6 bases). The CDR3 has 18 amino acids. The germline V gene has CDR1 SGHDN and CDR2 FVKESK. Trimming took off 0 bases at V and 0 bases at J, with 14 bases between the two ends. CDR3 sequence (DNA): TGTGCCAGCAGCCAAGAGGGAGCGGGCGGATCGAACACCGGGGAGCTGTTTTTT. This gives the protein CASSQEGAGGSNTGELFF.

DNA for the CDR3: TGTGCCAGCAGCCCTACGCGGGAGGGCCGGTACAATGAGCAGTTCTTC. It yields the protein CASSPTREGRYNEQFF. The chain couples TRBV3-1 (or the pseudogene TRBV3-2) to TRBJ2-1; 9 bases fit TRBD2. Unmatched junction bases numbered 8, after V lost 4 bases and J lost 4 bases. The germline V gene has CDR1 LGHDT and CDR2 YNNKEL (reference sequence). This CDR3 spans 16 amino acids.

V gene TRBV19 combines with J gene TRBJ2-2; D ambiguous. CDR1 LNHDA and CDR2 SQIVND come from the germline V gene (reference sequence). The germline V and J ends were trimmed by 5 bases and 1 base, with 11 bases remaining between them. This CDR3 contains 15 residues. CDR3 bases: TGTGCCAGTAGTCCGCGTCTTAGGAACACCGGGGAGCTGTTTTTT. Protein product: CASSPRLRNTGELFF.

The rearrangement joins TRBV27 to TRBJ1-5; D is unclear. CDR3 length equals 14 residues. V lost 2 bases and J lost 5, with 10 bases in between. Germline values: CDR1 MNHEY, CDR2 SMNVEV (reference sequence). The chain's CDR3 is CASSLGRTDQPQHF. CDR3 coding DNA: TGTGCCAGCAGTTTAGGAAGGACGGATCAGCCCCAGCATTTT.

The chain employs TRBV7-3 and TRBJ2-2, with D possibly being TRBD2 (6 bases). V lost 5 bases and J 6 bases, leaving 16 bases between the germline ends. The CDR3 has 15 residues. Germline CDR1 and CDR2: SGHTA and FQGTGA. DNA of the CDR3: TGTGCCAGCAGCCCCGGGGGAAGGAGCTCCGGGGAGCTGTTTTTT. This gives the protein CASSPGGRSSGELFF.

CDR3 bases: TGTGCCATCAGTGGAGGGATCACAGATACGCAGTATTTT. Translating gives CAISGGITDTQYF. V is TRBV10-3 and J is TRBJ2-3; D is possibly TRBD2 (5 bases). The length of the CDR3 is 13 residues. The V gene's germline CDR1 is ENHRY and CDR2 SYGVKD. The ends were cut back, 4 bases at V and 2 bases at J, with 7 bases in the middle.

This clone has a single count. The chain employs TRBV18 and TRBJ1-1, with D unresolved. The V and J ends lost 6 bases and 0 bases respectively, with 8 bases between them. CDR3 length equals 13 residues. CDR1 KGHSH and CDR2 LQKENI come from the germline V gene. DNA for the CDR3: TGTGCCAGCTCTGGGGTCCTGAACACTGAAGCTTTCTTT. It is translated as CASSGVLNTEAFF.

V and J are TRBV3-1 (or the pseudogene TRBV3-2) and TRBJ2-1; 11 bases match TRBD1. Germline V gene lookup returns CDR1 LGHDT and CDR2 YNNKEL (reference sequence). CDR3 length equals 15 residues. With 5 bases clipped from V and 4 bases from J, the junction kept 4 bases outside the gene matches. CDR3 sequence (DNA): TGTGCCAGCAGCTATCGGGACAGGGGGTACAATGAGCAGTTCTTC. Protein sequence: CASSYRDRGYNEQFF.

In nucleotides, the CDR3 is TGTGCCAGTCGCAACCGGGACAGGATAGCGTCTGGCTACACCTTC. Its translation: CASRNRDRIASGYTF. This chain connects TRBV19 to TRBJ1-2; 8 bases align to TRBD1. The germline V gene encodes CDR1 LNHDA and CDR2 SQIVND (reference sequence). CDR3 length: 15 residues. The V gene end was trimmed by 8 bases and the J gene end by 7 bases; junction bases not matched to a gene: 15.

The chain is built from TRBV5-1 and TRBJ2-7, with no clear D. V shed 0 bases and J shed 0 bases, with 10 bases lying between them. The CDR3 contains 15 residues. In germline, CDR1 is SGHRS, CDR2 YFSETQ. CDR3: CASSLDDTSSYEQYF. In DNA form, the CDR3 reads TGCGCCAGCAGCTTGGATGACACTTCCTCCTACGAGCAGTACTTC.